This TCR beta chain was sequenced for a study of spatial heterogeneity in lung cancer. Study-level results: How many expanded intratumoral alpha and beta TCRs were present tracked the tumor mutation count, which was a count of nonsynonymous mutations.

From germline, CDR1 is SGHVS and CDR2 FQNEAQ. V shed 0 bases and J shed 4 bases, with 15 bases lying between them. The length of the CDR3 is 16 residues. By sample fraction, this clonotype is medium-sized. What it binds is unknown. TCRdb recomputed calls from the 5' RACE reads with MiXCR, one row per CDR3 protein. The top ten hold under 30% of the sample, which has about 5,700 distinct CDR3 sequences, 26% seen once. Time point here: sample taken at primary tumor resection. The receptor was isolated from a male donor with early-stage non-small cell lung cancer. The starting material was lung tumor tissue, obtained at surgery. V and J are TRBV7-8 and TRBJ1-1, with a possible D match to TRBD1 (5 bases). For the CDR3, the DNA is TGTGCCAGCAGCTTAGCTCTTCTAGGGGTGGGCACTGAAGCTTTCTTT. Protein product: CASSLALLGVGTEAFF.